Included here is one TCR beta chain sequence, with context. The antigen is undetermined. The sample comes from a study of T cell responses to AZD1222 COVID-19 vaccine. Study outcomes and limitations: Close to half of all spike-specific TCRs reportedly target regions of the variants that are unmutated. When two AZD1222 doses had been given, Spike-specific TCR breadth and depth rose. At baseline, just 6 or 7 AZD1222 recipients tested seropositive. Across spike, vaccine-associated CD4 TCRs were found, dominant at 160-218 and 743-854.

The germline gives CDR1 LNHDA, CDR2 SQIVND (reference sequence). Trimming at V came to 8 bases and at J to 1 base, leaving 5 bases not matched to a gene. CDR3 length: 13 residues. Measured with immunoSEQ multiplex PCR; TCRdb has only the in-frame clones, and not every one. The table has some 120,000 clones, about nine tenths seen once; the top ten hold roughly 7.8%. The TCR comes from an adult in good health. The chain combines TRBV19 with TRBJ2-7, with 7 bases that match TRBD2. Here the sequenced sample was peripheral blood, taken on day 0 of AZD1222 vaccination. CDR3 region: CASSAGVSYEQYF. The CDR3 DNA reads TGTGCCAGTTCTGCGGGAGTATCCTACGAGCAGTACTTC.